The rows below give T cell receptor beta chains drawn from one sample of a study of blood T cell repertoires in COVID-19. Method: immunoSEQ multiplex PCR; TCRdb's copy keeps in-frame clones and lacks some. This sample has around 290,000 clones; 75% to 90% occur once, and the top ten carry 1.5% to 2%. Material for sequencing was PBMCs or T cells enriched from blood (not recorded which). These receptor sequences come from a woman aged 40-49 years who had recovered from COVID-19. Each CDR3 is given with its conserved first and last residue. The D gene is left open where the match is weak. The size field is filled for only some rows; it gives once, few, many or a size class.

TRBV9	TRBJ2-3	NA	NA	15	CASSVGSGGTDTQYF	TGTGCCAGCAGCGTAGGCTCGGGGGGCACAGATACGCAGTATTTT
TRBV5-6	TRBJ1-1	NA	TRBD1	13	CASSFGTGTEAFF	TGTGCCAGCAGCTTCGGGACAGGTACTGAAGCTTTCTTT
TRBV29-1	TRBJ1-2	NA	NA	15	CSAGDEGRAGYGYTF	TGCAGCGCCGGGGATGAGGGCCGGGCCGGCTATGGCTACACCTTC
TRBV18	TRBJ1-5	once	TRBD1	14	CASSGTGRDQPQHF	TGTGCCAGCTCCGGGACAGGGAGGGATCAGCCCCAGCATTTT
TRBV29-1	TRBJ2-1	NA	TRBD1	14	CSVATGDPYNEQFF	TGCAGCGTCGCGACAGGGGATCCCTACAATGAGCAGTTCTTC
TRBV5-1	TRBJ2-7	NA	NA	13	CASSFDPSGEQYF	TGCGCCAGCAGTTTCGACCCTTCGGGGGAGCAGTACTTC
TRBV5-5	TRBJ1-1	once	NA	15	CASSLQLRAYTEAFF	TGTGCCAGCAGCTTACAGCTCCGAGCTTACACTGAAGCTTTCTTT
TRBV4-3	TRBJ2-1	NA	TRBD1	15	CASSRDREYNNEQFF	TGCGCCAGCAGCCGGGACAGGGAGTACAACAATGAGCAGTTCTTC
TRBV7-2	TRBJ2-7	once	TRBD1	14	CASSSGTAYYEQYF	TGTGCCAGCAGCTCCGGGACAGCCTACTACGAGCAGTACTTC
TRBV6-5	TRBJ1-4	few	NA	15	CASSRGWQGSEKLFF	TGTGCCAGCAGCCGCGGGTGGCAGGGGTCCGAAAAACTGTTTTTT
TRBV19	TRBJ2-5	NA	TRBD2	13	CASSFQREETQYF	TGTGCCAGTAGTTTTCAGCGGGAGGAGACCCAGTACTTC
TRBV27	TRBJ2-5	NA	NA	14	CASTLGDGEETQYF	TGTGCCAGCACCCTGGGAGACGGCGAAGAGACCCAGTACTTC
TRBV5-8	TRBJ1-1	few	NA	12	CASRRGETEAFF	TGTGCCAGTAGGAGAGGAGAAACTGAAGCTTTCTTT
TRBV15	TRBJ2-7	NA	NA	16	CATSPTKRGGAYEQYF	TGTGCCACCAGCCCAACAAAAAGGGGCGGCGCCTACGAGCAGTACTTC
TRBV7-2	TRBJ2-7	NA	TRBD1	14	CASSLVQGDRGQYF	TGTGCCAGCAGCTTAGTCCAGGGGGATAGAGGGCAGTACTTC
TRBV6-5	TRBJ1-2	once	TRBD1	12	CASRQGDYGYTF	TGTGCCAGCAGGCAGGGGGACTATGGCTACACCTTC
TRBV2	TRBJ1-5	once	TRBD1	14	CASSGRTGNQPQHF	TGTGCCAGCAGTGGCAGGACAGGGAATCAGCCCCAGCATTTT
TRBV2	TRBJ1-1	NA	TRBD1	15	CASSARTGTGGEAFF	TGTGCCAGCAGTGCCCGCACAGGGACAGGGGGTGAAGCTTTCTTT
TRBV4-2	TRBJ1-6	NA	NA	16	CASSQSPRGRNSPLHF	TGTGCCAGCAGCCAATCCCCTCGGGGGAGGAATTCACCCCTCCACTTT
TRBV5-4	TRBJ2-7	NA	TRBD2	15	CASSRTSGLLMEQYF	TGTGCCAGCAGCCGGACTAGCGGACTTTTGATGGAGCAGTACTTC
TRBV19	TRBJ2-5	NA	TRBD1	14	CASSMWTGEETQYF	TGTGCCAGTAGTATGTGGACAGGGGAAGAGACCCAGTACTTC
TRBV9	TRBJ1-2	NA	NA	13	CASSVAYREGYTF	TGTGCCAGCAGCGTAGCCTACAGGGAGGGCTACACCTTC
TRBV10-1	TRBJ2-1	NA	TRBD1	18	CASSESGRGQGTYNEQFF	TGCGCCAGCAGTGAGTCGGGTAGGGGACAGGGGACCTACAATGAGCAGTTCTTC
TRBV28	TRBJ1-2	once	NA	14	CASSSGTFGYGYTF	TGTGCCAGCAGCTCAGGGACATTCGGGTATGGCTACACCTTC
TRBV2	TRBJ1-2	NA	TRBD1	15	CASSEARTGGYGYTF	TGTGCCAGCAGTGAAGCCCGGACAGGGGGCTATGGCTACACCTTC
TRBV19	TRBJ2-7	NA	NA	13	CASSSELNYEQYF	TGTGCCAGTAGTTCGGAGTTAAACTACGAGCAGTACTTC
TRBV9	TRBJ2-1	NA	TRBD2	16	CASSSELAGRYNEQFF	TGTGCCAGCAGCTCCGAACTAGCGGGGAGGTACAATGAGCAGTTCTTC
TRBV9	TRBJ2-5	NA	TRBD2	16	CASSVTSRGGEETQYF	TGTGCCAGCAGCGTGACTAGCCGAGGTGGGGAAGAGACCCAGTACTTC
TRBV19	TRBJ1-2	NA	TRBD1	17	CASSTNAQGAIIYGYTF	TGTGCCAGTAGTACGAATGCGCAGGGGGCGATTATCTATGGCTACACCTTC
TRBV18	TRBJ2-7	NA	TRBD1	14	CASSPGTGRNEQYF	TGTGCCAGCTCACCCGGGACAGGGCGCAACGAGCAGTACTTC
TRBV7-2	TRBJ1-6	NA	NA	14	CASSTQGVRSPLHF	TGTGCCAGCAGCACACAGGGAGTGCGGTCACCCCTCCACTTT
TRBV9	TRBJ2-6	NA	TRBD1	19	CASSPYGQGAPSGANVLTF	TGTGCCAGCAGCCCCTACGGACAGGGGGCTCCGTCTGGGGCCAACGTCCTGACTTTC
TRBV5-4	TRBJ1-1	NA	NA	15	CASSLDLEVGTEAFF	TGTGCCAGCAGCTTGGACCTTGAGGTGGGCACTGAAGCTTTCTTT